This T cell receptor beta chain was profiled in a study of shared clonotypes between healthy human individuals. Overall study: CD4 naive and memory got three plates each, CD8 naive two, CD8 memory one.

Sequencing was performed with immunoSEQ multiplex PCR; in TCRdb, only in-frame clones are kept and a portion is missing. The table has roughly 2 million clones, over 85% seen once. The CDR3 sequence is 14 residues long. Germline CDR1 is MDHEN and CDR2 is SYDVKM. V lost 5 bases and J 0 bases, leaving 8 bases between the germline ends. This TCR was sampled from a man aged 18 to 30 in good health. Sequencing input: naive CD4+ T cells sorted from blood. Documented subset: CD45RA+ positively selected. This chain links TRBV28 with TRBJ1-5; D gene uncertain. In DNA form, the CDR3 reads TGTGCCAGCAGTAGGACTAATAGCAATCAGCCCCAGCATTTT. It translates to CASSRTNSNQPQHF.